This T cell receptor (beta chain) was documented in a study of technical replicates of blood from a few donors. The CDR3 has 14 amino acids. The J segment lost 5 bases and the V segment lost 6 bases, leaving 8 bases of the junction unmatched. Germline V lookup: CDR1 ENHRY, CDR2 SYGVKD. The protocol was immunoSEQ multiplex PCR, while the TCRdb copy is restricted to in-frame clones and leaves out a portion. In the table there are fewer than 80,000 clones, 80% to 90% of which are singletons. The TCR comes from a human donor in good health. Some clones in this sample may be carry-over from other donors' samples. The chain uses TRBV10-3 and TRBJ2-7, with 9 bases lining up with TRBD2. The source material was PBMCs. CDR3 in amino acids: CAISLVSGSHEQYF. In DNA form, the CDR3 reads TGTGCCATCAGCCTGGTTAGCGGGAGCCACGAGCAGTACTTC.